A single sample is the source of the 17 T cell receptor beta chains below, sequenced in a study of shared clonotypes between healthy human individuals. Here immunoSEQ multiplex PCR was the method, and the copy in TCRdb shows in-frame clones only, minus some. The sample shows approximately 980,000 clones, more than 75% of them seen only once. The sequencing sample was made of memory CD4+ T cells sorted from blood. Subset reported: CD45RA-negative fraction. Source of these receptors: a man in his late teens or twenties in good health.

V and J are TRBV2 and TRBJ2-1, with D possibly TRBD2 on 6 matching bases. Germline assignment: CDR1 SNHLY and CDR2 FYNNEI. Trimming stripped 8 bases from V and 5 bases from J, with 13 bases between. This CDR3 has 13 amino acids. The CDR3 loop reads CASGTRMDNEQFF. Written as DNA, the CDR3 is TGTGCCAGCGGGACTCGGATGGACAATGAGCAGTTCTTC.

The genes are TRBV19 and TRBJ2-7; TRBD2 matches 15 bases. CDR1 LNHDA and CDR2 SQIVND come from the germline V gene (reference sequence). This CDR3 contains 14 residues. J lost 6 bases, V lost 7 bases, and 4 bases had no gene match. CDR3: CASNPGLAGGEQYF. The CDR3 bases are TGTGCCAGTAATCCGGGACTAGCGGGAGGCGAGCAGTACTTC.

V gene TRBV19 combines with J gene TRBJ2-7, with D perhaps TRBD1 (5 bases). CDR1 is LNHDA, CDR2 SQIVND, per germline (reference sequence). The germline V and J ends were trimmed by 5 bases and 2 bases, with 13 bases remaining between them. The CDR3 length is 14 residues. In nucleotides, the CDR3 is TGTGCCAGTAGTTCAACACAGGCCCCCTACGAGCAGTACTTC. Protein: CASSSTQAPYEQYF.

V gene TRBV5-1 combines with J gene TRBJ2-7; 11 bases align to TRBD2. Germline values: CDR1 SGHRS, CDR2 YFSETQ. The V segment lost 4 bases and the J segment 0 bases; nucleotides outside the gene matches: 3. CDR3 length: 15 amino acids. The CDR3: CASSPTSGGSYEQYF. CDR3 DNA sequence: TGCGCCAGCAGCCCTACTAGCGGGGGCTCCTACGAGCAGTACTTC.

The V call is TRBV7-9, the J call TRBJ1-4; no definite D call. Germline CDR1 and CDR2: SEHNR and FQNEAQ (reference sequence). This CDR3 is built from 16 residues. V lost 3 bases, J lost 0 bases, and 11 bases lay in between. This chain's CDR3 is CASSFPTGATNEKLFF. The DNA of the CDR3 is TGTGCCAGCAGCTTTCCGACTGGTGCAACTAATGAAAAACTGTTTTTT.

This chain links TRBV28 with TRBJ1-2; D gene unclear. V was shortened by 5 bases and J by 8 bases, with 12 bases between the two germline ends. Germline V gene lookup returns CDR1 MDHEN and CDR2 SYDVKM. The CDR3 has 12 amino acids. CDR3 bases: TGTGCCAGCAGTCGGGCCGAGGGCGGCTACACCTTC. Translating it yields CASSRAEGGYTF.

This chain joins TRBV5-1 and TRBJ2-1; D ambiguous. CDR1 and CDR2 from the germline V gene are SGHRS and YFSETQ. The CDR3 totals 13 residues. Trimming cost V 2 bases and J 7 bases, with 10 bases left between them. The CDR3 sequence is CASSFFQTNEQFF. CDR3 sequence (DNA): TGCGCCAGCAGCTTTTTTCAGACTAATGAGCAGTTCTTC.

This chain connects TRBV6-1 to TRBJ1-1; no clear D. Trimming shortened V by 7 bases and J by 1 base, and 16 bases separated the two germline ends. From germline, CDR1 is MNHNS and CDR2 SASEGT. This CDR3 comprises 15 residues. The CDR3 nucleotides read TGTGCCAGCACCCGAGGCGGGGTCCCGAACACTGAAGCTTTCTTT. Encoded protein: CASTRGGVPNTEAFF.

The chain combines TRBV28 with TRBJ1-2, with 12 positions matching TRBD1. The germline CDR1 and CDR2 sequences are MDHEN and SYDVKM. Unmatched junction bases numbered 8, after V lost 6 bases and J lost 9 bases. This CDR3 is 14 amino acids long. The chain's CDR3 is CASRWGTGGGSYTF. The CDR3 coding sequence is TGTGCCAGCAGGTGGGGGACAGGGGGCGGTAGCTACACCTTC.

This chain connects TRBV30 to TRBJ2-1; unclear D gene. The CDR3 has 13 residues. Germline CDR1 and CDR2: GTSNPN and SVGIG (reference sequence). V was trimmed by 2 bases and J by 4 bases, leaving 9 bases between them. As DNA, the CDR3 is TGTGCCTGGAGTCCGCCGTCGTACAATGAGCAGTTCTTC. It translates to CAWSPPSYNEQFF. Using reference TRBV30 and TRBJ2-1 for the parts outside the CDR3, the full variable domain is SQTIHQWPATLVQPVGSPLSLECTVEGTSNPNLYWYRQAAGRGLQLLFYSVGIGQISSEVPQNLSASRPQDRQFILSSKKLLLSDSGFYLCAWSPPSYNEQFFGPGTRLTVL.

The rearrangement joins TRBV7-9 to TRBJ2-1; D tentatively fits TRBD1 or TRBD2 (6 bases each). The V and J ends lost 5 bases and 7 bases respectively, with 18 bases between them. This CDR3 has 15 amino acids. Germline-derived CDR1 and CDR2 are SEHNR and FQNEAQ (reference sequence). The CDR3 sequence is CASSPPKGGGNEQFF. The DNA of the CDR3 is TGTGCCAGCAGCCCCCCTAAGGGGGGCGGAAATGAGCAGTTCTTC.

This chain uses TRBV4-3 with TRBJ1-1; unclear D gene. The ends were cut back, 0 bases at V and 6 bases at J, with 14 bases in the middle. The germline CDR1 and CDR2 sequences are LGHNA and YSLEER. The CDR3 extends over 15 amino acids. The CDR3 is CASSQDRPGVAEAFF. For the CDR3, the DNA is TGCGCCAGCAGCCAAGATCGGCCCGGCGTCGCTGAAGCTTTCTTT.

The sample holds one count of this clone. The chain employs TRBV9 and TRBJ2-1; 7 bases are a match to TRBD2. Germline V CDR1 and CDR2: SGDLS, YYNGEE. Trimming removed 3 bases from V and 3 bases from J; junction bases left unmatched: 9. CDR3 length: 16 amino acids. The DNA of the CDR3 is TGTGCCAGCAGCGCCCTAGCGGACAACCTCTACAATGAGCAGTTCTTC. Encoded protein: CASSALADNLYNEQFF.

In its sample, this clone was seen once. This chain joins TRBV7-2 and TRBJ2-7; possible D gene TRBD1, 5 bases. This CDR3 is 12 amino acids long. The ends were cut back, 4 bases at V and 3 bases at J, with 7 bases in the middle. Germline lookup yields CDR1 SGHTA and CDR2 FQGNSA. The chain's CDR3 is CASSWQGYEQYF. The CDR3 DNA reads TGTGCCAGCAGCTGGCAGGGCTACGAGCAGTACTTC. Full variable domain (missing parts from reference TRBV7-2 and TRBJ2-7): GAGVSQSPSNKVTEKGKDVELRCDPISGHTALYWYRQSLGQGLEFLIYFQGNSAPDKSGLPSDRFSAERTGGSVSTLTIQRTQQEDSAVYLCASSWQGYEQYFGPGTRLTVT.

This chain connects TRBV6-5 to TRBJ1-1; no clear D. V was cut by 0 bases and J by 5 bases, with 13 bases left in between. Germline V gene data show CDR1 as MNHEY and CDR2 as SVGAGI. This CDR3 spans 15 amino acids. The CDR3 region is CASSYSIFGKTEAFF. CDR3 sequence (DNA): TGTGCCAGCAGTTACTCGATATTTGGGAAAACTGAAGCTTTCTTT.

CDR3 residues: CASSSRSPGTGAVGQKLFF. The DNA for the CDR3 is TGTGCCAGCAGTTCTCGTAGTCCCGGGACAGGGGCGGTGGGGCAAAAACTGTTTTTT. This chain joins TRBV28 and TRBJ1-4; 10 bases agree with TRBD1. The V segment lost 4 bases and the J segment 9 bases; nucleotides outside the gene matches: 20. CDR1 and CDR2 from the germline V gene are MDHEN and SYDVKM. The CDR3 runs to 19 residues.

The table lists this clone with a few counts. This chain links TRBV5-1 with TRBJ1-2; 8 positions agree with TRBD1. Germline V CDR1 and CDR2: SGHRS, YFSETQ. The trim removed 4 bases at V and 1 base at J, leaving 12 bases unmatched. The length of the CDR3 is 17 residues. In DNA form, the CDR3 reads TGCGCCAGCAGCCCCTCGACCGGGACAGGAGATAACTATGGCTACACCTTC. Amino acids: CASSPSTGTGDNYGYTF.